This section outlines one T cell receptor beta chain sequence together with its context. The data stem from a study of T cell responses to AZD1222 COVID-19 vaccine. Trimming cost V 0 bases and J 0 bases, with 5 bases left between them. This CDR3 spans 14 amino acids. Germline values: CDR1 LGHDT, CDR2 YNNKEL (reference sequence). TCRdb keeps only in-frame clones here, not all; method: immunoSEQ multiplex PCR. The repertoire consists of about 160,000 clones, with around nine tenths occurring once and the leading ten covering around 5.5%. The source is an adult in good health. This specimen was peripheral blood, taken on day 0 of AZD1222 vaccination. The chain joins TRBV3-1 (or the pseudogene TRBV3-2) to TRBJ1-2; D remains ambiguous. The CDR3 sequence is CASSQDRSNYGYTF. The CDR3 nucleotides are TGTGCCAGCAGCCAAGACAGATCTAACTATGGCTACACCTTC.